A single sample gave rise to the 17 T cell receptor beta chains below, sequenced in a study of CD8 T cells in Susac syndrome. Reverse transcription used about 0.5 to 1 ug RNA and random hexamers. TCRdb itself ran the immunoSEQ multiplex PCR reads through MiXCR, one entry per CDR3 protein. The data show around 80,000 distinct CDR3 sequences, around 96% seen once. The sequencing input was CD8+ T cells from PBMCs. Every receptor here comes from a human donor with Susac syndrome.

V gene TRBV6-2 or TRBV6-3 combines with J gene TRBJ2-6; D is unresolved. V lost 6 bases, J lost 0 bases, and 9 bases lay in between. Per the germline V gene, CDR1 is MNHEY and CDR2 is SVGEGT. This CDR3 is built from 15 residues. CDR3: CASRGSYSGANVLTF. DNA of the CDR3: TGTGCCAGCAGGGGCTCTTACTCTGGGGCCAACGTCCTGACTTTC.

The V and J genes are TRBV5-4 and TRBJ2-2, with D possibly TRBD2 on 5 matching bases. CDR1 and CDR2 (germline): SGHNT, YYREEE (reference sequence). V lost 1 base, J lost 7 bases, and 11 bases lay in between. The CDR3 runs to 14 residues. Here the CDR3 DNA reads TGTGCCAGCAGCTTGAGGGCGGGCGGCGGGGAGCTGTTTTTT. Translated, it gives CASSLRAGGGELFF.

V is TRBV20-1 and J is TRBJ2-7; 13 bases line up with TRBD2. The CDR3 length is 19 residues. The V and J ends lost 6 bases and 0 bases, in that order; junction bases with no gene match: 17. Germline lookup yields CDR1 DFQATT and CDR2 SNEGSKA (reference sequence). The CDR3 bases are TGCAGTGCCACAGAACCGGGACTAGCGGGATCAACTTTCTCCTACGAGCAGTACTTC. Amino acids: CSATEPGLAGSTFSYEQYF.

The chain recombines TRBV7-9 with TRBJ1-6; a weak D match, TRBD1 (5 bases). Germline CDR1 is SEHNR and CDR2 is FQNEAQ (reference sequence). There are 13 residues in the CDR3. V was pared by 10 bases and J by 6 bases, with 13 bases between. The CDR3 is CATRGGVNSPLHF. The CDR3 region has the DNA TGTGCCACCCGGGGGGGGGTTAATTCACCCCTCCACTTT.

This clonotype has just one count. This chain joins TRBV7-9 and TRBJ2-2, with 7 bases that match TRBD1. The CDR3 is 18 amino acids. Trimming removed 4 bases from V and 0 bases from J; junction bases left unmatched: 11. Germline CDR1 is SEHNR and CDR2 is FQNEAQ (reference sequence). The chain's CDR3 is CASSSRTGDNANTGELFF. The CDR3 DNA reads TGTGCCAGCAGCTCAAGGACAGGTGACAACGCGAACACCGGGGAGCTGTTTTTT.

V and J are TRBV20-1 and TRBJ1-1; no clear D. V lost 5 bases and J 2 bases, leaving 6 bases between the germline ends. The germline CDR1 and CDR2 sequences are DFQATT and SNEGSKA (reference sequence). This CDR3 has 11 residues. CDR3 in amino acids: CSAQQNTEAFF. The CDR3 coding sequence is TGCAGTGCTCAACAAAACACTGAAGCTTTCTTT.

The chain links TRBV7-8 to TRBJ2-7, with TRBD2 matching 10 bases. Germline CDR1 reads SGHVS; CDR2 reads FQNEAQ. The CDR3 is 14 residues long. The V segment lost 4 bases and the J segment 5 bases; nucleotides outside the gene matches: 5. CDR3 residues: CASSSSGRGHEQYF. The CDR3 DNA reads as TGTGCCAGCAGCTCTAGCGGGAGAGGTCACGAGCAGTACTTC.

The rearrangement links TRBV12-3 or TRBV12-4 to TRBJ2-1; 7 bases are shared with TRBD1. This CDR3 spans 14 amino acids. V shed 4 bases and J 5 bases; nucleotides not matched to a gene: 5. The CDR3 loop is CASSYTGDNNEQFF. DNA for the CDR3: TGTGCCAGCAGTTACACAGGGGACAACAATGAGCAGTTCTTC.

The chain is built from TRBV15 and TRBJ2-7, with D tentatively TRBD2 (6 bases). The CDR3 runs to 14 residues. Germline V gene data show CDR1 as LNHNV and CDR2 as YYDKDF (reference sequence). V was cut by 1 base and J by 5 bases, with 12 bases left in between. CDR3: CATSRAVTGDEQYV. The CDR3 DNA reads as TGTGCCACCAGCAGAGCGGTAACGGGGGACGAGCAGTACGTC.

V is TRBV19 and J is TRBJ2-1; TRBD2 might be the D (6 bases). The CDR3 is made up of 14 amino acids. V lost 6 bases, J lost 6 bases, and 15 bases lay in between. Germline CDR1 is LNHDA and CDR2 is SQIVND (reference sequence). CDR3 sequence (DNA): TGTGCCAGTAGGCGGGGTGAGGGCCCCAATGAGCAGTTCTTC. Its translation: CASRRGEGPNEQFF.

The V call is TRBV19, the J call TRBJ2-6, with D perhaps matching TRBD1 (5 bases). The CDR3 length is 15 residues. V lost 8 bases to trimming and J lost 2 bases, with 13 bases between them. Germline CDR1 LNHDA, CDR2 SQIVND (reference sequence). CDR3 in amino acids: CASSIGVAGANVLTF. The CDR3 DNA follows: TGTGCCAGTTCTATAGGGGTTGCTGGGGCCAACGTCCTGACTTTC.

This clonotype was detected once. This chain joins TRBV27 and TRBJ2-1; D is uncertain. The CDR3 contains 13 residues. Germline CDR1 MNHEY, CDR2 SMNVEV (reference sequence). Trimming took off 5 bases at V and 2 bases at J, with 7 bases between the two ends. In DNA, the CDR3 is TGTGCCAGCAGTGACCGACCCTACAATGAGCAGTTCTTC. Translation: CASSDRPYNEQFF.

The gene calls are TRBV20-1 and TRBJ1-1; 7 bases agree with TRBD1. V dropped 4 bases and J dropped 8; count of bases not matched to a gene: 16. The CDR3 runs 15 residues. CDR1 and CDR2 (germline): DFQATT, SNEGSKA (reference sequence). Here the CDR3 DNA reads TGCAGTGCTACTCCAGTGACAGGGACCTTCGGCGAAGCTTTCTTT. It translates to CSATPVTGTFGEAFF.

V is TRBV30 and J is TRBJ2-7; maybe TRBD1 (5 bases). Germline values: CDR1 GTSNPN, CDR2 SVGIG (reference sequence). Trimming removed 5 bases at V and 2 bases at J, with 13 bases between. The CDR3 extends over 13 amino acids. The CDR3 DNA sequence: TGTGCCTGGCGGACATTTGGCACCTACGAGCAGTACTTC. This codes for CAWRTFGTYEQYF.

The CDR3 here is CASSFPPEQFF. DNA of the CDR3: TGTGCCAGCAGTTTTCCCCCCGAGCAGTTCTTC. The chain employs TRBV27 and TRBJ2-1, with unresolved D. V lost 3 bases and J 10 bases, leaving 7 bases between the germline ends. Germline-derived CDR1 and CDR2 are MNHEY and SMNVEV (reference sequence). This CDR3 spans 11 amino acids.

The chain carries TRBV5-6 and TRBJ2-2, with D perhaps TRBD1 or TRBD2 (6 bases each). Germline lookup yields CDR1 SGHDT and CDR2 YYEEEE. This CDR3 spans 13 amino acids. Trimming pared 2 bases from V and 7 bases from J, leaving 9 bases between. The CDR3 nucleotides read TGTGCCAGCAGCTTCAGGGGAGGCGGGGAGCTGTTTTTT. It specifies CASSFRGGGELFF. Supplemented by reference TRBV5-6 and TRBJ2-2, the full variable domain reads DAGVTQSPTHLIKTRGQQVTLRCSPKSGHDTVSWYQQALGQGPQFIFQYYEEEERQRGNFPDRFSGHQFPNYSSELNVNALLLGDSALYLCASSFRGGGELFFGEGSRLTVL.

The gene calls are TRBV9 and TRBJ2-1; weak D call: TRBD1 (5 bases). Germline-derived CDR1 and CDR2 are SGDLS and YYNGEE. The V end lost 3 bases, the J end lost 8 bases, and 12 bases lay between the germline ends. The CDR3 runs 13 residues. CDR3 in DNA: TGTGCCAGCAGCGCCGGACATAGTGATGAGCAGTTCTTC. Residues: CASSAGHSDEQFF.